The clone carrying this T cell receptor beta chain was recorded once. Its matching antigen is unknown. The assay was immunoSEQ multiplex PCR, and TCRdb's table has in-frame clones only and misses some. The data contain over 120,000 clones, 85% to 95% of them seen just once; the ten biggest clones take up more than 10%. This sample stems from a study of T cell responses to AZD1222 COVID-19 vaccine. Study results and limitations: Repertoire sampling was restricted to post-peak T cell response timepoints.

Germline CDR1 and CDR2: SEHNR and FQNEAQ (reference sequence). The CDR3 contains 14 residues. Between the trimmed V and J ends, which lost 1 base and 8 bases, there was a span of 9 bases. V usage is TRBV7-9 and J usage is TRBJ1-6, with D unclear. Specimen: peripheral blood, collected after recovery from COVID-19. The TCR sequence derives from an adult who had recovered from COVID-19. DNA of the CDR3: TGTGCCAGCAGCTTAGTTGTCGGCGATTCACCCCTCCACTTT. It encodes CASSLVVGDSPLHF.